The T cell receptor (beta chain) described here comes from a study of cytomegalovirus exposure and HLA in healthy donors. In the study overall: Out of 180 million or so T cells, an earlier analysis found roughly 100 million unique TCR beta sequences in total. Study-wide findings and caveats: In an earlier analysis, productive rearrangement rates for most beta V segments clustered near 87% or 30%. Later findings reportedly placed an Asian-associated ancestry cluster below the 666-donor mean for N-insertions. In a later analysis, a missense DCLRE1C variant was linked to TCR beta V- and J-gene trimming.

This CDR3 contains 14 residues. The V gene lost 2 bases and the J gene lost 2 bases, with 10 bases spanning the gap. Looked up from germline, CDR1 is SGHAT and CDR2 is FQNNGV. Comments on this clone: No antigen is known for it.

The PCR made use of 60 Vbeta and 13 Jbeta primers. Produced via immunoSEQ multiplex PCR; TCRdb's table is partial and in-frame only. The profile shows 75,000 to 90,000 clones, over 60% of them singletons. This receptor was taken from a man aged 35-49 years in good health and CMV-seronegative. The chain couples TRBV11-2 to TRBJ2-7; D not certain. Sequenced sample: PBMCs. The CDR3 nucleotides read TGTGCCAGCAGCTTAATTAGCAAGGCCTACGAGCAGTACTTC. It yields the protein CASSLISKAYEQYF. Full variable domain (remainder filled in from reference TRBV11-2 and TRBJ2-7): EAGVAQSPRYKIIEKRQSVAFWCNPISGHATLYWYQQILGQGPKLLIQFQNNGVVDDSQLPKDRFSAERLKGVDSTLKIQPAKLEDSAVYLCASSLISKAYEQYFGPGTRLTVT.